The rows below give T cell receptor beta chains drawn from one sample of a study of response to subunit inactivated influenza vaccine. One entry per CDR3 protein, called by TCRdb with MiXCR from the RT-PCR reads. Here the sample spans approximately 310,000 distinct CDR3 sequences, around a fifth being singletons. The sequencing here drew on PBMCs from blood, taken less than 22 months after vaccination. The receptors were gathered from a man aged 50 to 69 who received an inactivated influenza vaccine. The CDR3 runs from the conserved cysteine through the conserved F or W. Rows may omit the clone size; those that give it use once, few, many or a size class.

v_call: TRBV11-3
clone_size: few
j_call: TRBJ1-1
cdr3_aa: CASSLWTGGGMNTEAFF

v_call: TRBV6-2/TRBV6-3
clone_size: many
j_call: TRBJ1-5
cdr3_aa: CASSYSNRQPQHF

v_call: TRBV6-1
clone_size: few
j_call: TRBJ2-7
cdr3_aa: CASRPGTAGGGQYF

v_call: TRBV6-2/TRBV6-3
clone_size: few
j_call: TRBJ1-1
cdr3_aa: CASKGFTEAFF

v_call: TRBV6-2/TRBV6-3
clone_size: many
j_call: TRBJ1-1
cdr3_aa: CASKDRFEAFF

v_call: TRBV6-2/TRBV6-3
clone_size: many
j_call: TRBJ2-2
cdr3_aa: CASSYSIDTGELFF

v_call: TRBV2
clone_size: few
j_call: TRBJ2-7
cdr3_aa: CASSERRDPYF

v_call: TRBV11-2
clone_size: few
j_call: TRBJ1-1
cdr3_aa: CASSPQSAKFHF

v_call: TRBV28
clone_size: .
j_call: TRBJ1-5
cdr3_aa: CASSPPRQGGQPQHF

v_call: TRBV15
clone_size: few
j_call: TRBJ1-2
cdr3_aa: CATSREGQGNYGYTF

v_call: TRBV7-2
clone_size: .
j_call: TRBJ2-7
cdr3_aa: CASSVQGQNSYEQYF

v_call: TRBV5-1
clone_size: few
j_call: TRBJ1-6
cdr3_aa: CASNADRQDSPLHF

v_call: TRBV12-3/TRBV12-4
clone_size: once
j_call: TRBJ2-5
cdr3_aa: CASRPTSGGPQETQYF

v_call: TRBV10-3
clone_size: .
j_call: TRBJ2-1
cdr3_aa: CAINQEVYNEQFF

v_call: TRBV24-1
clone_size: .
j_call: TRBJ2-2
cdr3_aa: CATSGQGAYTGELFF

v_call: TRBV15
clone_size: few
j_call: TRBJ2-1
cdr3_aa: CATSSRGSSYNEQFF

v_call: TRBV10-3
clone_size: .
j_call: TRBJ2-7
cdr3_aa: CAISDSGRSYEQYF

v_call: TRBV3-1
clone_size: .
j_call: TRBJ2-3
cdr3_aa: CASSPVRGTPSTDTQYF

v_call: TRBV20-1
clone_size: few
j_call: TRBJ2-1
cdr3_aa: CSADPAGGHSYNEQFF

v_call: TRBV5-6
clone_size: .
j_call: TRBJ2-7
cdr3_aa: CASSLLQGAHEQYF

v_call: TRBV14
clone_size: few
j_call: TRBJ1-1
cdr3_aa: CASSQARVTEEAFF

v_call: TRBV7-8
clone_size: many
j_call: TRBJ1-2
cdr3_aa: CASSLGGRGVYGYTF

v_call: TRBV5-1
clone_size: .
j_call: TRBJ2-3
cdr3_aa: CASSLVGTPLRTDTQYF

v_call: TRBV20-1
clone_size: .
j_call: TRBJ1-5
cdr3_aa: CSAKGARTGGNQPQHF

v_call: TRBV5-1
clone_size: .
j_call: TRBJ1-1
cdr3_aa: CASSLADGRAMNTEAFF

v_call: TRBV3-1
clone_size: few
j_call: TRBJ2-1
cdr3_aa: CASSQLVRNNEQFF

v_call: TRBV29-1
clone_size: .
j_call: TRBJ2-7
cdr3_aa: CSVVVTYEQYF

v_call: TRBV20-1
clone_size: few
j_call: TRBJ2-3
cdr3_aa: CSATKDTQYF

v_call: TRBV14
clone_size: few
j_call: TRBJ1-1
cdr3_aa: CASSQVGRGTEAFF

v_call: TRBV29-1
clone_size: .
j_call: TRBJ2-2
cdr3_aa: CSVEAGSRSLTGELFF

v_call: TRBV12-3/TRBV12-4
clone_size: .
j_call: TRBJ2-5
cdr3_aa: CASSSQGQTQYF

v_call: TRBV4-1
clone_size: few
j_call: TRBJ1-1
cdr3_aa: CASSPEVARNTEAFF

v_call: TRBV2
clone_size: .
j_call: TRBJ1-1
cdr3_aa: CASRTGQGQAFF

v_call: TRBV6-1
clone_size: few
j_call: TRBJ1-2
cdr3_aa: CASSEALGPYGYTF

v_call: TRBV20-1
clone_size: .
j_call: TRBJ2-3
cdr3_aa: CSARGLAGADTQYF

v_call: TRBV20-1
clone_size: few
j_call: TRBJ1-6
cdr3_aa: CSAPSRQGYNSPLHF

v_call: TRBV6-1
clone_size: .
j_call: TRBJ2-1
cdr3_aa: CASSPARDRVNGQFF

v_call: TRBV7-2
clone_size: .
j_call: TRBJ1-3
cdr3_aa: CASSLGRTGGGNTIYF

v_call: TRBV29-1
clone_size: few
j_call: TRBJ2-3
cdr3_aa: CSALDPTDTQYF

v_call: TRBV12-3/TRBV12-4
clone_size: few
j_call: TRBJ2-5
cdr3_aa: CASSSRPAEETQYF

v_call: TRBV7-8
clone_size: many
j_call: TRBJ1-2
cdr3_aa: CASSLPGAQDGYTF

v_call: TRBV20-1
clone_size: .
j_call: TRBJ2-1
cdr3_aa: CSARVDRGNEQFF

v_call: TRBV28
clone_size: .
j_call: TRBJ2-2
cdr3_aa: CASSLTRDRVTGELFF

v_call: TRBV20-1
clone_size: few
j_call: TRBJ1-2
cdr3_aa: CSAPQDNYGYTF

v_call: TRBV4-1
clone_size: .
j_call: TRBJ2-7
cdr3_aa: CASSQTLAEGLYEQYF

v_call: TRBV11-3
clone_size: few
j_call: TRBJ2-7
cdr3_aa: CASSLDGDREQYF

v_call: TRBV6-5
clone_size: .
j_call: TRBJ2-7
cdr3_aa: CASSLAGGGEQYF

v_call: TRBV29-1
clone_size: few
j_call: TRBJ1-2
cdr3_aa: CSVEDEANYGYTF

v_call: TRBV19
clone_size: few
j_call: TRBJ1-1
cdr3_aa: CASSPTGAKEKAFF

v_call: TRBV7-3
clone_size: .
j_call: TRBJ1-6
cdr3_aa: CASSLKAETPLHF

v_call: TRBV3-1
clone_size: few
j_call: TRBJ1-2
cdr3_aa: CASSQRDYEWNPYGYTF

v_call: TRBV10-3
clone_size: few
j_call: TRBJ2-7
cdr3_aa: CAISDRQVYEQYF

v_call: TRBV20-1
clone_size: .
j_call: TRBJ1-1
cdr3_aa: CSARAGTVNTEAFF

v_call: TRBV5-4
clone_size: .
j_call: TRBJ2-7
cdr3_aa: CATARAGGPYEQYF

v_call: TRBV4-1
clone_size: .
j_call: TRBJ2-6
cdr3_aa: CASSEGGGALSGANVLTF

v_call: TRBV28
clone_size: .
j_call: TRBJ2-6
cdr3_aa: CASSPADRWANVLTF

v_call: TRBV5-1
clone_size: .
j_call: TRBJ1-1
cdr3_aa: CASSWRGNTEAFF

v_call: TRBV5-1
clone_size: .
j_call: TRBJ2-2
cdr3_aa: CASSLVGGSRPGSCFF

v_call: TRBV4-3
clone_size: .
j_call: TRBJ2-2
cdr3_aa: CASSQEVGLNTGELFF